What follows are 8 T cell receptor beta chains derived from one specimen sequenced in a study of T cells in Graves' hyperthyroidism and ophthalmopathy. Authors of the study amplified TCR beta CDR3 regions from RNA transcripts. First-round RT-PCR targeting the TCR CDR3 was performed with the HTBI primer set. TCRdb re-derived calls from the multiplex PCR reads in MiXCR, one entry per CDR3 protein. Among 700,000 to 950,000 distinct CDR3 sequences listed, 35% were seen once. Input material: blood. All receptors derive from a woman in her 40s with Graves' hyperthyroidism.

The genes are TRBV25-1 and TRBJ2-7, with D uncertain. Germline V gives CDR1 MGHDK, CDR2 SYGVNS. This CDR3 has 11 amino acids. The V and J ends lost 5 bases and 5 bases respectively, with 7 bases between them. CDR3 in DNA: TGTGCCAGCAGTATAAGCGACGAGCAGTACTTC. Protein: CASSISDEQYF.

The chain links TRBV6-5 to TRBJ1-5; D is unresolved. Trimming removed 1 base at V and 5 bases at J, with 6 bases between. CDR1 and CDR2 from the germline V gene are MNHEY and SVGAGI. There are 13 residues in the CDR3. The CDR3 DNA sequence: TGTGCCAGCAGTTACTTTAAGGATCAGCCCCAGCATTTT. Its protein is CASSYFKDQPQHF.

This clonotype was counted many times. The chain joins TRBV15 to TRBJ1-3, with a weak D call TRBD1 (6 bases). This CDR3 spans 17 amino acids. From germline, CDR1 is LNHNV and CDR2 YYDKDF (reference sequence). The V and J ends lost 0 bases and 0 bases respectively, with 12 bases between them. Here the CDR3 DNA reads TGTGCCACCAGCAGAGATCCCGGACAGCACTCTGGAAACACCATATATTTT. This sequence encodes CATSRDPGQHSGNTIYF.

Only a few counts were recorded for this clonotype. The rearrangement links TRBV6-6 to TRBJ1-2; 7 nucleotides match TRBD1. The CDR3 loop spans 16 amino acids. The germline gives CDR1 MNHNY, CDR2 SVGAGI (reference sequence). Trimming at V came to 6 bases and at J to 0 bases, leaving 10 bases not matched to a gene. CDR3 sequence reads: CASSRDSISSNYGYTF. CDR3 nucleotide sequence: TGTGCCAGCAGCCGGGACAGTATCTCATCTAACTATGGCTACACCTTC.

The chain carries TRBV6-5 and TRBJ1-1; D is uncertain. The CDR3 contains 11 residues. Germline V CDR1 and CDR2: MNHEY, SVGAGI. Deletions cut 7 bases from V and 4 bases from J, with 7 bases between. This CDR3 is CASTGSTEAFF. CDR3 nucleotides: TGTGCCAGCACCGGAAGCACTGAAGCTTTCTTT.

This clonotype appeared many times. V and J are TRBV24-1 and TRBJ1-2, with D unclear. The CDR3 extends over 16 amino acids. Germline V CDR1 and CDR2: KGHDR, SFDVKD. V was trimmed by 3 bases and J by 0 bases, leaving 13 bases between them. The CDR3 loop reads CATSDTDGSANYGYTF. The CDR3 nucleotides read TGTGCCACCAGTGATACGGACGGATCAGCTAACTATGGCTACACCTTC.

The V call is TRBV11-2, the J call TRBJ2-3; TRBD2 matches 11 bases. The germline V gene encodes CDR1 SGHAT and CDR2 FQNNGV. This CDR3 region has 12 residues. Unmatched junction bases numbered 6, after V lost 5 bases and J lost 14 bases. This CDR3 reads CASSPSSGGRYF. In DNA, the CDR3 is TGTGCCAGCAGCCCCTCTAGCGGGGGGCGGTATTTT.

This chain links TRBV29-1 with TRBJ2-5; TRBD2 matches 7 bases. Germline lookup yields CDR1 SQVTM and CDR2 ANQGSEA. The CDR3 contains 11 residues. The CDR3: CSPREGETQYF. Written as DNA, the CDR3 is TGCAGTCCTAGGGAGGGGGAGACCCAGTACTTC.